The next 12 T cell receptor beta chains were all read from a single sample in a study of shared clonotypes between healthy human individuals. Data came from immunoSEQ multiplex PCR; TCRdb stores just in-frame clones and leaves some out. This sample yields 950,000 to 1,100,000 clones, of which around 82% are seen a single time; roughly 0.55% belongs to the top ten. Sequencing was performed on memory CD4+ T cells from PBMCs. Subset defined: CD45RA-negative fraction. The receptors come from a man aged 18 to 29 in good health. Some clones in this sample may be carry-over from other donors' samples.

This clone showed up just a few times. This chain connects TRBV6-4 to TRBJ2-1; 8 positions agree with TRBD2. In germline, CDR1 is MRHNA, CDR2 SNTAGT. The CDR3 covers 14 residues. Trimming removed 4 bases from V and 9 bases from J; junction bases left unmatched: 8. CDR3 nucleotide sequence: TGTGCCAGCAGTGCGGGACTAGATCGGGGTGAGCAGTTCTTC. Its translation: CASSAGLDRGEQFF.

The CDR3 DNA sequence: TGTGCCACCAGCAGAGACTTGCGGCGGGGAGTGATAGCCAAAAACATTCAGTACTTC. Protein: CATSRDLRRGVIAKNIQYF. This sequence joins TRBV15 and TRBJ2-4; D possibly corresponds to TRBD2 (6 bases). Between the trimmed V and J ends, which lost 0 bases and 0 bases, there was a span of 18 bases. This CDR3 spans 19 amino acids. Germline CDR1 reads LNHNV; CDR2 reads YYDKDF (reference sequence).

The chain combines TRBV2 with TRBJ2-1; tentative D call: TRBD1 (5 bases). The CDR3 is 15 amino acids. Trimming removed 5 bases at V and 3 bases at J, with 14 bases between. From germline, CDR1 is SNHLY and CDR2 FYNNEI. CDR3 in DNA: TGTGCCAGCAGTCCCGACAGACCCGTCTACAATGAGCAGTTCTTC. Translation gives CASSPDRPVYNEQFF.

V is TRBV7-3 and J is TRBJ2-1, with TRBD2 matching 10 bases. The CDR3 covers 17 residues. CDR1 SGHTA and CDR2 FQGTGA come from the germline V gene. With V trimmed by 5 bases and J by 3 bases, 10 bases remained unmatched. The CDR3: CASSRGKAGGHYNEQFF. The CDR3 nucleotides read TGTGCCAGCAGCCGTGGAAAAGCGGGAGGGCACTACAATGAGCAGTTCTTC.

V gene TRBV5-1 combines with J gene TRBJ2-7; the match to TRBD2 covers 8 bases. The trim removed 4 bases at V and 3 bases at J, leaving 9 bases unmatched. The CDR3 runs 15 residues. Germline V gives CDR1 SGHRS, CDR2 YFSETQ. This CDR3 is CASSPRAGAGYEQYF. The CDR3 DNA follows: TGCGCCAGCAGCCCAAGAGCGGGAGCGGGCTACGAGCAGTACTTC.

This chain links TRBV5-4 with TRBJ2-7; 9 bases line up with TRBD2. This CDR3 is 14 amino acids long. Germline V gives CDR1 SGHNT, CDR2 YYREEE (reference sequence). Trimming at V came to 2 bases and at J to 6 bases, leaving 6 bases not matched to a gene. This CDR3 reads CASSFFLAGSEQYF. CDR3 DNA sequence: TGTGCCAGCAGCTTTTTTCTAGCGGGATCCGAGCAGTACTTC. Complete variable domain (other parts from reference TRBV5-4 and TRBJ2-7): ETGVTQSPTHLIKTRGQQVTLRCSSQSGHNTVSWYQQALGQGPQFIFQYYREEENGRGNFPPRFSGLQFPNYSSELNVNALELDDSALYLCASSFFLAGSEQYFGPGTRLTVT.

The V and J genes are TRBV5-1 and TRBJ2-1, with 10 bases lining up with TRBD2. Germline V lookup: CDR1 SGHRS, CDR2 YFSETQ. This CDR3 contains 15 residues. V lost 4 bases, J lost 3 bases, and 4 bases stayed unmatched. The chain's CDR3 is CASSQLAGNYNEQFF. The CDR3 DNA is TGCGCCAGCAGCCAACTAGCGGGAAACTACAATGAGCAGTTCTTC.

The chain's CDR3 is CASSRDVTGELFF. The CDR3 bases are TGTGCCAGCAGCCGTGATGTGACCGGGGAGCTGTTTTTT. J is TRBJ2-2 and V is TRBV9; unclear D gene. Trimming stripped 4 bases from V and 5 bases from J, with 9 bases between. The CDR3 runs to 13 residues. The germline gives CDR1 SGDLS, CDR2 YYNGEE.

Note on this clone: Within the sample, other DNA sequences also encode this same CDR3. The V call is TRBV20-1, the J call TRBJ2-3, with D uncertain. The V gene's germline CDR1 is DFQATT and CDR2 SNEGSKA (reference sequence). V gave up 5 bases and J gave up 6 bases, with 9 bases separating them. The CDR3 loop spans 11 amino acids. The DNA for the CDR3 is TGCAGTGCTCCTCTTGGGGATACGCAGTATTTT. Encoded protein: CSAPLGDTQYF.

The chain combines TRBV5-1 with TRBJ2-1; 8 positions match TRBD1. The CDR3 is 15 residues long. J was trimmed by 0 bases and V by 6 bases; bases with no gene match: 5. Germline lookup yields CDR1 SGHRS and CDR2 YFSETQ. The CDR3 region is CASILGQGSYNEQFF. The CDR3 region has the DNA TGCGCCAGCATACTAGGACAGGGCTCCTACAATGAGCAGTTCTTC.

The chain recombines TRBV5-1 with TRBJ2-5; D may be TRBD1 (6 bases). The CDR3 consists of 16 residues. V dropped 0 bases and J dropped 3 bases, with 15 bases sitting between them. Looked up from germline, CDR1 is SGHRS and CDR2 is YFSETQ. The CDR3 coding sequence is TGCGCCAGCAGCTTGGCCTTGGCGGCAGGGGAAGAGACCCAGTACTTC. This translates into CASSLALAAGEETQYF.

The chain recombines TRBV6-4 with TRBJ1-2; D is undetermined. Germline CDR1 and CDR2: MRHNA and SNTAGT. The V end lost 0 bases, the J end lost 3 bases, and 5 bases lay between the germline ends. This CDR3 has 13 residues. In nucleotides, the CDR3 is TGTGCCAGCAGTGACTCAGATTACTATGGCTACACCTTC. It codes for CASSDSDYYGYTF.